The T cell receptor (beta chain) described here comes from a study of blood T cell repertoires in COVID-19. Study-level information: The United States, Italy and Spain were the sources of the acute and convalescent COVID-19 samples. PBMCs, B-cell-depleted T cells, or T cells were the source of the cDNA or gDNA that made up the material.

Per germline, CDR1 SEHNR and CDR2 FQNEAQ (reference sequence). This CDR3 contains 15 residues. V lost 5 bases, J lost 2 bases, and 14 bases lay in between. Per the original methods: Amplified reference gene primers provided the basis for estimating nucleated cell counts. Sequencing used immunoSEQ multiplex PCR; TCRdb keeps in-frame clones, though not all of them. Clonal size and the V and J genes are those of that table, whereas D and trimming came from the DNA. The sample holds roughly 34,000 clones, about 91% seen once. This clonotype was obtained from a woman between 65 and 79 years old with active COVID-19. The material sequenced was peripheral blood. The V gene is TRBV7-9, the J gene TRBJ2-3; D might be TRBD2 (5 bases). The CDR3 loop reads CASSAASGYTDTQYF. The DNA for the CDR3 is TGTGCCAGCAGCGCGGCGAGCGGTTACACAGATACGCAGTATTTT.